The 10 T cell receptor beta chains below all came from one sample that was sequenced in a study of blood T cell repertoires in COVID-19. The table came from immunoSEQ multiplex PCR; TCRdb's copy has only in-frame clones and leaves some out. The sample yields tens of thousands of clones, around 92% seen once. Sequencing input: peripheral blood. Receptor source: a human donor in a cohort sampled during active COVID-19.

This rearrangement joins TRBV5-6 to TRBJ2-1; 10 positions match TRBD1. Germline V CDR1 and CDR2: SGHDT, YYEEEE. V trimming: 2 bases; J trimming: 5 bases; junction bases outside the gene matches: 4. This CDR3 spans 15 amino acids. Here the CDR3 reads CASSFLGTGDNEQFF. DNA for the CDR3: TGTGCCAGCAGCTTCCTAGGGACAGGGGACAATGAGCAGTTCTTC.

The V call is TRBV3-1 (or the pseudogene TRBV3-2), the J call TRBJ1-2, with D unclear. The length of the CDR3 is 13 residues. The germline V gene has CDR1 LGHDT and CDR2 YNNKEL (reference sequence). The V gene lost 6 bases and the J gene lost 0 bases, with 8 bases spanning the gap. The CDR3 DNA follows: TGTGCCAGCAGTCTAAATTCTAACTATGGCTACACCTTC. Translation: CASSLNSNYGYTF.

In this sample, this clone turned up once. The chain employs TRBV7-7 and TRBJ2-2; 15 positions agree with TRBD2. The CDR3 runs 18 residues. The V gene end was trimmed by 4 bases and the J gene end by 3 bases; junction bases not matched to a gene: 6. Germline-derived CDR1 and CDR2 are SSHAT and FNYEAQ (reference sequence). CDR3 residues: CASSSGLAGGLDTGELFF. In DNA, the CDR3 is TGTGCCAGCAGCTCAGGACTAGCGGGGGGGCTTGACACCGGGGAGCTGTTTTTT.

The chain employs TRBV7-6 and TRBJ2-7, with D uncertain. Trimming took off 5 bases at V and 3 bases at J, with 11 bases between the two ends. The CDR3 loop spans 13 amino acids. Germline CDR1 SGHVS, CDR2 FNYEAQ. The CDR3 DNA reads as TGTGCCAGCAGCCTAGGCCCGGGCTACGAGCAGTACTTC. It codes for CASSLGPGYEQYF.

The rearrangement links TRBV29-1 to TRBJ1-1, with D perhaps matching TRBD1 (5 bases). Trimming removed 5 bases at V and 0 bases at J, with 10 bases between. Germline CDR1 reads SQVTM; CDR2 reads ANQGSEA. This CDR3 has 13 residues. In DNA form, the CDR3 reads TGCAGCGTTTCAGACAGACTGAACACTGAAGCTTTCTTT. Translated, it gives CSVSDRLNTEAFF.

The chain recombines TRBV27 with TRBJ1-2; D perhaps matches TRBD1 (6 bases). Looked up from germline, CDR1 is MNHEY and CDR2 is SMNVEV (reference sequence). Deletions cut 6 bases from V and 3 bases from J, with 11 bases between. The CDR3 covers 13 residues. The CDR3 sequence: CASSMDSYYGYTF. Written as DNA, the CDR3 is TGTGCCAGCAGCATGGACAGTTACTATGGCTACACCTTC.

This clone was found once. This rearrangement joins TRBV12-5 to TRBJ2-5, with D possibly being TRBD1 (6 bases). V was cut by 7 bases and J by 5 bases, with 20 bases left in between. The germline CDR1 and CDR2 sequences are LGHNT and FRNRAP. The CDR3 contains 15 residues. This CDR3 reads CASVLERGNRETQYF. The CDR3 DNA follows: TGTGCTAGTGTCTTGGAGAGGGGGAATCGGGAGACCCAGTACTTC.

The chain has TRBV30 and TRBJ1-2, with 7 positions matching TRBD1. V trimming: 6 bases; J trimming: 2 bases; junction bases outside the gene matches: 3. Germline CDR1 is GTSNPN and CDR2 is SVGIG (reference sequence). The CDR3 is 12 residues long. CDR3 in amino acids: CACMDRNYGYTF. CDR3 bases: TGTGCCTGTATGGACAGGAACTATGGCTACACCTTC.

V is TRBV30 and J is TRBJ2-3; 10 bases agree with TRBD2. The CDR3 loop spans 15 amino acids. Germline V CDR1 and CDR2: GTSNPN, SVGIG (reference sequence). The V and J ends lost 2 bases and 5 bases, in that order; junction bases with no gene match: 7. This CDR3 is CAWSSLAGVGDTQYF. Written as DNA, the CDR3 is TGTGCCTGGAGTTCCCTAGCGGGGGTAGGAGATACGCAGTATTTT.

The rearrangement joins TRBV3-1 (or the pseudogene TRBV3-2) to TRBJ2-5, with D possibly TRBD2 on 6 matching bases. Germline V gene lookup returns CDR1 LGHDT and CDR2 YNNKEL (reference sequence). This CDR3 region has 16 residues. The ends were cut back, 2 bases at V and 1 base at J, with 14 bases in the middle. The CDR3: CASSQSMAGSQETQYF. As DNA, the CDR3 is TGTGCCAGCAGCCAATCCATGGCGGGGAGCCAAGAGACCCAGTACTTC.